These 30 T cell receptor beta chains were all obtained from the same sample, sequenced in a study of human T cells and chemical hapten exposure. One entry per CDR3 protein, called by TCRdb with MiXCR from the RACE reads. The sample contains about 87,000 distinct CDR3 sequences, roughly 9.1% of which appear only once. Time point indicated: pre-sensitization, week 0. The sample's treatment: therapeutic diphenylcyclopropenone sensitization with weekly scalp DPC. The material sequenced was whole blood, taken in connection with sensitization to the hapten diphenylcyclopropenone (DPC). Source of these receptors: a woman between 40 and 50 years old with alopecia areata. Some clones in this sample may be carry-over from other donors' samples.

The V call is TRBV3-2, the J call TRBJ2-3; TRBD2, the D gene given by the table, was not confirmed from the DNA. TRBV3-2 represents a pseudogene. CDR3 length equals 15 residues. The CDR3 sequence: CASSQDLVAPMTQYF. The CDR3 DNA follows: TGTGCCAGCAGCCAAGATTTGGTGGCTCCCATGACGCAGTATTTT.

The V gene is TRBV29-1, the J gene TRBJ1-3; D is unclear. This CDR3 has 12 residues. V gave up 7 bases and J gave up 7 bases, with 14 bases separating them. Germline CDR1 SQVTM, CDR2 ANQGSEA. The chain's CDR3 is CSAEGPGNTIYF. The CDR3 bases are TGCAGCGCTGAGGGCCCGGGCAACACCATATATTTT. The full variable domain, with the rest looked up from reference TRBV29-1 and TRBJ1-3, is SAVISQKPSRDICQRGTSLTIQCQVDSQVTMMFWYRQQPGQSLTLIATANQGSEATYESGFVIDKFPISRPNLTFSTLTVSNMSPEDSSIYLCSAEGPGNTIYFGEGSWLTVV.

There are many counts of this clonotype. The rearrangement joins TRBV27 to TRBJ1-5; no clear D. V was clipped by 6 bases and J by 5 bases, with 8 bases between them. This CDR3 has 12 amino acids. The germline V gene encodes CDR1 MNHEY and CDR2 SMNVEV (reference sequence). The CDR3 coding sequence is TGTGCCAGCAGGTCGCGGGATCAGCCCCAGCATTTT. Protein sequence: CASRSRDQPQHF.

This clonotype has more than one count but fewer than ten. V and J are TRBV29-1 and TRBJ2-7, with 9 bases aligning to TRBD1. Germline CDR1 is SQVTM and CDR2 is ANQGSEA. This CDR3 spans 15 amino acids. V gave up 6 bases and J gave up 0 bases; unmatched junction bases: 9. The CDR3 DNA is TGCAGCGTGGGCAAACAGGGGGCAAGCTCCTACGAGCAGTACTTC. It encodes CSVGKQGASSYEQYF.

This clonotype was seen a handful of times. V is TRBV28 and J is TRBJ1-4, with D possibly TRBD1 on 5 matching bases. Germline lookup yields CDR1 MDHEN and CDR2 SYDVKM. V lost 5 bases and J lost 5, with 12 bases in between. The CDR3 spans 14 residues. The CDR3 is CASSLGTQNEKLFF. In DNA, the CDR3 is TGTGCCAGCAGTCTCGGGACCCAGAATGAAAAACTGTTTTTT.

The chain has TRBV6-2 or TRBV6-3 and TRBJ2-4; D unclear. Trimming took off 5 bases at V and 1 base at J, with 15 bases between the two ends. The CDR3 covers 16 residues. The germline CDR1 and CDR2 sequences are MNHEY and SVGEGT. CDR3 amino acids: CASSPRPGNAKNIQYF. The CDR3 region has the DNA TGTGCCAGCAGTCCCAGACCGGGTAATGCCAAAAACATTCAGTACTTC.

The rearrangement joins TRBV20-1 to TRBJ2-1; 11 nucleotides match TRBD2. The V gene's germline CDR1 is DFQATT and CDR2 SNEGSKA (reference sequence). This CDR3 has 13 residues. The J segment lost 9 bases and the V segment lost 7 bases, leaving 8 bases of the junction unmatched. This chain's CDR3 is CSENSGGATEQFF. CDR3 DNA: TGCAGTGAAAATAGCGGGGGGGCCACTGAGCAGTTCTTC.

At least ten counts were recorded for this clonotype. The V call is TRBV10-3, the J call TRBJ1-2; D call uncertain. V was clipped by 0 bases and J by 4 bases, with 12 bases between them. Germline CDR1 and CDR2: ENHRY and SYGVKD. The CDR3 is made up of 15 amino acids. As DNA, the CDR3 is TGTGCCATCAGTGAGTCGACCAGGATGGCCTATGGCTACACCTTC. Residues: CAISESTRMAYGYTF.

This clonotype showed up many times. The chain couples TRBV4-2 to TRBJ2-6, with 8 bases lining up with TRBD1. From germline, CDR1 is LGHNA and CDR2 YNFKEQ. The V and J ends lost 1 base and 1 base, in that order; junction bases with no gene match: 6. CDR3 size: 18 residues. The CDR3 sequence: CASSQAPGGPSGANVLTF. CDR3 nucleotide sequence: TGTGCCAGCAGCCAAGCCCCAGGGGGCCCATCTGGGGCCAACGTCCTGACTTTC.

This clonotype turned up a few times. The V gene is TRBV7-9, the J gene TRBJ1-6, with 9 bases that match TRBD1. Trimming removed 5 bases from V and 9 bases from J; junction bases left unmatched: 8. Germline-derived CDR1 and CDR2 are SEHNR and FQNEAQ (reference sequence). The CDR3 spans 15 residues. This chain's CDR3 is CASSPETGGSSPLHF. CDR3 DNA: TGTGCCAGCAGCCCCGAGACAGGGGGAAGTTCACCCCTCCACTTT.

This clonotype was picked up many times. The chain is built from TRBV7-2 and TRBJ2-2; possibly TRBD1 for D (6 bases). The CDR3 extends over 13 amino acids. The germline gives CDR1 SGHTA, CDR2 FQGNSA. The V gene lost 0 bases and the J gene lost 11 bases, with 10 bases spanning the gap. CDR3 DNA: TGTGCCAGCAGCTTAGCGGAACAGGGAGAGCTGTTTTTT. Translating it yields CASSLAEQGELFF.

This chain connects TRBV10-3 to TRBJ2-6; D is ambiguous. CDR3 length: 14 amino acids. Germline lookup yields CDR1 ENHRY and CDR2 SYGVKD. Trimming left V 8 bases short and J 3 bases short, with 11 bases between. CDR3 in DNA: TGTGCCATCGCGAGTCCAAGTGGGGCCAACGTCCTGACTTTC. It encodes CAIASPSGANVLTF.

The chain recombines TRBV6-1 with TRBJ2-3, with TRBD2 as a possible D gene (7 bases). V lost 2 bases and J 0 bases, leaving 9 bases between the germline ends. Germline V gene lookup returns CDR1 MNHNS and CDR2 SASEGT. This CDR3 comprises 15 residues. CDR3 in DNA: TGTGCCAGCAGTGAAAGGGGGGGCAGCACAGATACGCAGTATTTT. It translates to CASSERGGSTDTQYF.

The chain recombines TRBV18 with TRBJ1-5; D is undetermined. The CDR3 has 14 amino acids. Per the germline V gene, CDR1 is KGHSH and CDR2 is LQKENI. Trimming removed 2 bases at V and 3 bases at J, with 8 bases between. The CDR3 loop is CASSPAGINQPQHF. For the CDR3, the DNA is TGTGCCAGCTCACCAGCGGGAATCAATCAGCCCCAGCATTTT.

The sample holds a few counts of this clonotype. The CDR3 loop reads CASSGDSPNYGYTF. CDR3 in DNA: TGTGCCAGCAGTGGGGACAGCCCTAACTATGGCTACACCTTC. V is TRBV12-3 or TRBV12-4 and J is TRBJ1-2, with 7 bases that match TRBD1. V was pared by 5 bases and J by 0 bases, with 3 bases of the junction left unmatched. The CDR3 is 14 amino acids.

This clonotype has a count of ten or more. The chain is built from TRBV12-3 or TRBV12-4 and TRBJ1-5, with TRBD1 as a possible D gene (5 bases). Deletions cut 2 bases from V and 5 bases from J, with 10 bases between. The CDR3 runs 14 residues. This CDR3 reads CASSLRGVHQPQHF. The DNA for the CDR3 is TGTGCCAGCAGTTTAAGAGGGGTCCATCAGCCCCAGCATTTT.

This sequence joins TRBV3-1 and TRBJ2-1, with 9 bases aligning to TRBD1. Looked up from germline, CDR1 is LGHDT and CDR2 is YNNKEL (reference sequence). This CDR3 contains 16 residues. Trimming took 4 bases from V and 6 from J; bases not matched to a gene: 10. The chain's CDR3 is CASSLVDGTGINEQFF. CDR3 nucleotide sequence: TGTGCCAGCAGCCTGGTCGACGGGACAGGGATCAATGAGCAGTTCTTC.

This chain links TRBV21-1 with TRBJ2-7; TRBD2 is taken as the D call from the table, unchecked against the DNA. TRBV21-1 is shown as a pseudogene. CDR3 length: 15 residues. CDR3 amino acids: CASSKGPRAPREQYF. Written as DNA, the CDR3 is TGTGCCAGCAGCAAAGGCCCTAGGGCTCCCAGGGAGCAGTACTTC.

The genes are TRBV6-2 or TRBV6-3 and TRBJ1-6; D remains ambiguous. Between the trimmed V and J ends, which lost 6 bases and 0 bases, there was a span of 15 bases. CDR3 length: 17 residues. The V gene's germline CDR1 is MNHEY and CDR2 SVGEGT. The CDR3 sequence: CASSWNLLNSYNSPLHF. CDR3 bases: TGTGCCAGCAGCTGGAACCTACTTAACTCCTATAATTCACCCCTCCACTTT.

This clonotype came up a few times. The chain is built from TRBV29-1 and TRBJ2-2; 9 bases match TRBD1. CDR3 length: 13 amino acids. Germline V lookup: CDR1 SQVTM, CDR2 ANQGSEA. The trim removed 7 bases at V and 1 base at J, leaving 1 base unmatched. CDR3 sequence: CSADRGNTGELFF. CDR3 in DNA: TGCAGCGCGGACAGGGGGAACACCGGGGAGCTGTTTTTT.

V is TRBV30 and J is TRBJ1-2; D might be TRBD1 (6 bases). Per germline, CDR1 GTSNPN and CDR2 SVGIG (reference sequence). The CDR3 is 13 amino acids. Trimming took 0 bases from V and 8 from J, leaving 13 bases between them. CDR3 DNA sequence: TGTGCCTGGAGTGTTTCAGGGGTCTTAGGCTACACCTTC. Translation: CAWSVSGVLGYTF.

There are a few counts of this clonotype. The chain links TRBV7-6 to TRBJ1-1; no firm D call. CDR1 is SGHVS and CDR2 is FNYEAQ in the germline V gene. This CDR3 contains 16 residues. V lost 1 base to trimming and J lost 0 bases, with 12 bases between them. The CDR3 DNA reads TGTGCCAGCAGCTTAGTGGCCCGAGGGCTGAACACTGAAGCTTTCTTT. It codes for CASSLVARGLNTEAFF.

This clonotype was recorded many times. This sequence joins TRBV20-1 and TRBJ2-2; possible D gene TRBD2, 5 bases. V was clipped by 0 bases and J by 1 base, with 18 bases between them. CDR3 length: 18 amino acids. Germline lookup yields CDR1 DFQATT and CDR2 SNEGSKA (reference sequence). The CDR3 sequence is CSARDPTGKGENTGELFF. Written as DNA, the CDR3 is TGCAGTGCTAGAGATCCCACCGGGAAGGGCGAGAACACCGGGGAGCTGTTTTTT.

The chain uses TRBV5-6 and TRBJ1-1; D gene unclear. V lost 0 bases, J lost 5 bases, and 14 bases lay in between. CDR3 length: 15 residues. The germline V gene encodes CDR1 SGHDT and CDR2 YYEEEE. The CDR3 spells CASSLAPGMRTEAFF. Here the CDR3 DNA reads TGTGCCAGCAGCTTGGCTCCGGGGATGAGGACTGAAGCTTTCTTT.

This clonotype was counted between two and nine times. CDR3 sequence reads: CASSFPEAEQFF. The DNA of the CDR3 is TGCGCCAGCAGCTTCCCCGAGGCTGAGCAGTTCTTC. This chain uses TRBV5-1 with TRBJ2-1; unclear D gene. From germline, CDR1 is SGHRS and CDR2 YFSETQ. The CDR3 length is 12 residues. V was clipped by 2 bases and J by 9 bases, with 9 bases between them.

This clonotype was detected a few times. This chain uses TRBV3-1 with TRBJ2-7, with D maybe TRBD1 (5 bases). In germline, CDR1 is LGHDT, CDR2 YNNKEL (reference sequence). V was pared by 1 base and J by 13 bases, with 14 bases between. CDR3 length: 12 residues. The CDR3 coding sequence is TGTGCCAGCAGCCAAGCTGACAGAGCCCCTTACTTC. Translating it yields CASSQADRAPYF.

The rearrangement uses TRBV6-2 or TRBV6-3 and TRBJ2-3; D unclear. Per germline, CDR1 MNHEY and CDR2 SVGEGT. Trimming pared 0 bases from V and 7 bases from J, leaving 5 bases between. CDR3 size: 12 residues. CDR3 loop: CASSYSVHTQYF. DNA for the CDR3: TGTGCCAGCAGTTACTCGGTCCATACGCAGTATTTT.

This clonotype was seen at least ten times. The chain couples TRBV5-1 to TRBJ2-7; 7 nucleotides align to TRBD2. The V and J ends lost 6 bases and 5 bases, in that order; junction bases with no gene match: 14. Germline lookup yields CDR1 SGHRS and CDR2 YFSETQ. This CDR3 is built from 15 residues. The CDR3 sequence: CASTLTLAGSNEQYF. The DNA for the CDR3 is TGCGCCAGCACCCTGACATTAGCGGGTAGCAACGAGCAGTACTTC.

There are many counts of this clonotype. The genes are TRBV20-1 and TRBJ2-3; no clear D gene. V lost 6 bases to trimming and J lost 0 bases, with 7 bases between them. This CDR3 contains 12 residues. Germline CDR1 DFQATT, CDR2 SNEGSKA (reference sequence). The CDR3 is CSAPSSTDTQYF. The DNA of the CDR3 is TGCAGTGCCCCGTCTAGCACAGATACGCAGTATTTT.

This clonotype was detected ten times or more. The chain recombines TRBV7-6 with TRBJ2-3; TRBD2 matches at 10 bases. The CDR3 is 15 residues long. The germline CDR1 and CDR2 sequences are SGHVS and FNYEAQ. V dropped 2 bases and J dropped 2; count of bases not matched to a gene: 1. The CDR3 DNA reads TGTGCCAGCAGCTTAAGCGGGGGGGCCACAGATACGCAGTATTTT. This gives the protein CASSLSGGATDTQYF.